This TCR beta chain stems from a study of response to subunit inactivated influenza vaccine. TCRdb re-derived calls from the RT-PCR reads in MiXCR, one entry per CDR3 protein. Seen here are about 520,000 distinct CDR3 sequences, 25% observed once, and the top ten hold under 2.5%. A word on this clonotype: Its specificity is unknown.

The CDR3 spans 14 residues. J was trimmed by 5 bases and V by 6 bases; bases with no gene match: 11. The germline gives CDR1 SQVTM, CDR2 ANQGSEA. General study points: It was suggested by the authors that few new T cells are recruited by each seasonal influenza vaccination.

The sequencing here drew on CD4+ T cells sorted from PBMCs, taken 5 days after vaccination. The sequence derives from a man over 45 who received an inactivated influenza vaccine. This rearrangement joins TRBV29-1 to TRBJ2-5; 8 bases agree with TRBD1. Here the CDR3 DNA reads TGCAGCGTATTTGGACAGGGAATTGTGGAGACCCAGTACTTC. Protein product: CSVFGQGIVETQYF.